The 7 T cell receptor beta chains below all came from one sample that was sequenced in a study of T-cell reconstitution after alpha-beta-depleted transplantation in children. As it was prepared, the TCRbeta library received unique molecular identifiers. TCRdb called the PCR reads again in MiXCR, with one record for every CDR3 protein. This table has some 600,000 distinct CDR3 sequences, roughly 13% appearing once. The sequencing here drew on PBMCs, mostly from graft donor cells, taken 360 days after TCRalphabeta/CD19-depleted stem cell transplant. Source of these receptors: a male patient younger than 18 who had a stem cell transplant for acute myeloid leukemia, so the T cells may come from the graft donor.

The rearrangement uses TRBV6-6 and TRBJ2-7, with 7 nucleotides matching TRBD2. Germline CDR1 MNHNY, CDR2 SVGAGI (reference sequence). The junction had 6 bases not matched to a gene; V was cut back by 6 bases and J by 7 bases. The CDR3 runs to 12 residues. The CDR3 DNA reads TGTGCCAGCAGGGACGGGGGGATGGAGCAGTACTTC. This sequence encodes CASRDGGMEQYF.

A few counts support this clonotype. This rearrangement joins TRBV28 to TRBJ2-5, with 7 nucleotides matching TRBD2. Looked up from germline, CDR1 is MDHEN and CDR2 is SYDVKM. The CDR3 has 12 amino acids. The CDR3 nucleotides read TGTGCAAGCGGGGCTTTACGAGAGACCCAGTACTTC. Amino acids: CASGALRETQYF.

This clonotype was seen more than once but under ten times. The CDR3 reads CSPTGIDSGANVLTF. The CDR3 nucleotides are TGCAGCCCGACAGGGATCGACTCTGGGGCCAACGTCCTGACTTTC. This chain joins TRBV20-1 and TRBJ2-6; 7 nucleotides align to TRBD1. The CDR3 length is 15 residues. Germline CDR1 DFQATT, CDR2 SNEGSKA (reference sequence).

The genes are TRBV11-1 and TRBJ2-3; possibly TRBD2 for D (6 bases). CDR3 size: 15 residues. Trimming shortened V by 4 bases and J by 4 bases, and 15 bases separated the two germline ends. Germline V CDR1 and CDR2: SGHAT, FQDESV (reference sequence). CDR3 amino acids: CASSSGVPGADTQYF. The DNA for the CDR3 is TGTGCCAGCAGCTCGGGAGTTCCCGGAGCAGATACGCAGTATTTT.

The rearrangement links TRBV20-1 to TRBJ2-5; D might be TRBD1 (6 bases). The V and J ends lost 1 base and 5 bases respectively, with 17 bases between them. Per the germline V gene, CDR1 is DFQATT and CDR2 is SNEGSKA (reference sequence). The CDR3 totals 15 residues. For the CDR3, the DNA is TGCAGTGCTAGAGGAGGGCAGGGGTTTTGGGAGACCCAGTACTTC. Encoded protein: CSARGGQGFWETQYF.

This clonotype occurred a few times. This rearrangement joins TRBV7-2 to TRBJ2-3, with 10 positions matching TRBD1. Germline CDR1 SGHTA, CDR2 FQGNSA. Unmatched junction bases numbered 8, after V lost 5 bases and J lost 3 bases. CDR3 length: 16 residues. The CDR3 loop reads CASSLTTGGTTDTQYF. The CDR3 nucleotides read TGTGCCAGCAGCCTAACGACAGGGGGCACAACAGATACGCAGTATTTT. Variable domain in full (rest from reference TRBV7-2 and TRBJ2-3): GAGVSQSPSNKVTEKGKDVELRCDPISGHTALYWYRQSLGQGLEFLIYFQGNSAPDKSGLPSDRFSAERTGGSVSTLTIQRTQQEDSAVYLCASSLTTGGTTDTQYFGPGTRLTVL.

This clonotype has a handful of counts. V is TRBV12-3 or TRBV12-4 and J is TRBJ1-1, with D unresolved. The CDR3 consists of 12 residues. The V and J ends lost 5 bases and 11 bases respectively, with 15 bases between them. The CDR3 sequence: CASSLSGHHAFF. The CDR3 nucleotides read TGTGCCAGCAGTCTTTCTGGTCACCACGCTTTCTTT.